This T cell receptor (beta chain) originates from a study of long-term antiretroviral therapy in people with HIV. Runs used v3.0 of the immunoSEQ assay and were done at survey level. Per-sample targets for sequencing were about 35,000-55,000 T-cell genomes. The assay was immunoSEQ multiplex PCR, and TCRdb's table has in-frame clones only and misses some. The table has about 39,000 clones, roughly 90% seen once. V dropped 10 bases and J dropped 6; count of bases not matched to a gene: 9. This CDR3 has 13 amino acids. Germline V lookup: CDR1 LNHDA, CDR2 SQIVND (reference sequence). The sequence was obtained from a woman aged 50 to 60 with HIV. The starting material was unsorted PBMCs, obtained 1.2 years after starting antiretroviral therapy. The chain uses TRBV19 and TRBJ1-5; TRBD1 agrees at 7 bases. The DNA of the CDR3 is TGTGCCACCTCCGGACAGGCTCGTCAGCCCCAGCATTTT. This encodes CATSGQARQPQHF.